Listed below are T cell receptor beta chains from one sample, sequenced in a study of cytotoxic CD8 clonotypes in ibrutinib-treated CLL. The assay was immunoSEQ multiplex PCR, and TCRdb's table has in-frame clones only and misses some. The table records approximately 300,000 clones, 80% of them present only once. Material: PBMCs, obtained before ibrutinib treatment. The source of these receptors is a human donor with chronic lymphocytic leukemia. CDR3s include the opening cysteine and the closing phenylalanine or tryptophan. The D gene is left open where the match is weak. Rows give clone size only sometimes, using once, few, many, or a class for an expanded clone.

TRBJ2-7 | TRBV27 | NA | NA | CASSLSRGWYEQYF | TGTGCCAGCAGTTTATCAAGGGGCTGGTACGAGCAGTACTTC
TRBJ1-2 | TRBV4-3 | NA | TRBD1 | CASSPYMDRADGYTF | TGCGCCAGCAGCCCATACATGGACAGGGCTGATGGCTACACCTTC
TRBJ2-7 | TRBV5-1 | NA | TRBD1 | CASSLVDRASYEQYF | TGCGCCAGCAGCTTGGTGGACAGGGCATCCTACGAGCAGTACTTC
TRBJ1-1 | TRBV6-5 | once | NA | CASSRQGTNTEAFF | TGTGCCAGCAGTCGGCAGGGAACGAACACTGAAGCTTTCTTT
TRBJ1-2 | TRBV7-2 | once | NA | CASSLGSSNYGYTF | TGTGCCAGCAGCTTAGGAAGCAGTAACTATGGCTACACCTTC
TRBJ2-2 | TRBV11-2 | NA | TRBD2 | CASSRFMTSGRRGELFF | TGTGCCAGCAGCCGATTCATGACTAGCGGGAGGCGAGGGGAGCTGTTTTTT
TRBJ2-3 | TRBV7-2 | NA | NA | CASSLIGRIFTDTQYF | TGTGCCAGCAGCTTAATAGGGAGAATATTCACAGATACGCAGTATTTT
TRBJ2-7 | TRBV4-3 | few | NA | CASSQELPPTYEQYF | TGCGCCAGCAGCCAAGAGCTCCCACCGACCTACGAGCAGTACTTC
TRBJ2-3 | TRBV7-9 | NA | TRBD2 | CASSFATTSGSADTQYF | TGTGCCAGCAGTTTCGCGACGACTAGCGGGAGTGCAGATACGCAGTATTTT
TRBJ2-1 | TRBV7-9 | few | TRBD2 | CASSLTSGSKAEQFF | TGTGCCAGCAGCTTGACTAGCGGGAGTAAGGCTGAGCAGTTCTTC
TRBJ2-1 | TRBV11-2 | NA | NA | CASSLGQIYNEQFF | TGTGCCAGCAGCTTGGGACAAATCTACAATGAGCAGTTCTTC
TRBJ2-3 | TRBV6-5 | once | NA | CASSYHLLDTDTQYF | TGTGCCAGCAGTTACCATCTTCTCGACACAGATACGCAGTATTTT
TRBJ1-2 | TRBV19 | NA | TRBD1 | CASSGTALYGYTF | TGTGCCAGTAGCGGGACAGCTCTCTATGGCTACACCTTC
TRBJ1-5 | TRBV28 | NA | TRBD1 | CASSLWMGQGSNQPQHF | TGTGCCAGCAGTTTATGGATGGGACAGGGTAGCAATCAGCCCCAGCATTTT
TRBJ2-6 | TRBV9 | few | NA | CASSVGGGSGANVLTF | TGTGCCAGCAGCGTAGGAGGGGGCTCTGGGGCCAACGTCCTGACTTTC
TRBJ2-3 | TRBV25-1 | NA | NA | CASSMSVGGLSTDTQYF | TGTGCCAGCAGTATGTCGGTCGGCGGACTAAGCACAGATACGCAGTATTTT